This TCR beta chain was observed in a study of blood T cell repertoires in COVID-19. Overall study context: Sites in the United States, Italy and Spain provided acute and convalescent COVID-19 samples. From T cells, B-cell-depleted T cells, or PBMCs came the material, which was cDNA or gDNA.

Authors' methods: Reference gene primer amplification gave estimated nucleated cell counts. The method was immunoSEQ multiplex PCR; TCRdb's version includes in-frame clones alone and lacks a portion of them. D and trimming were read from the DNA, whereas the V and J calls and clone size are those reported in that table. The top ten clones hold under 7.5% of a sample with 250,000 to 350,000 clones, around 92% of them seen once. The CDR3 spans 16 residues. Trimming took off 0 bases at V and 5 bases at J, with 16 bases between the two ends. From germline, CDR1 is LGHNA and CDR2 YSLEER. Sequencing was done on a sample of peripheral blood. This chain links TRBV4-3 with TRBJ1-1, with TRBD1 as a possible D gene (6 bases). The clonotype comes from a man aged 18 to 30 who had recovered from COVID-19. CDR3 region: CASSQDYGGLGTEAFF. The CDR3, as DNA: TGCGCCAGCAGCCAAGATTACGGGGGGCTGGGGACTGAAGCTTTCTTT.